This T cell receptor (beta chain) was identified during a study of blood T cell repertoires in COVID-19 (dated by TCRdb to 2020 to 2022). Background for the entire study: Collaborator samples came from the United States, Italy and Spain and covered acute and convalescent phases of COVID-19. Where available, HLA class I and class II types were obtained from metadata supplied by the sample provider rather than from assay-based typing. The prospective study material was composed of cDNA or gDNA derived from T cells, B-cell-depleted T cells, or PBMCs. The samples were drawn from the first 160 participants of the ongoing ImmuneRACE study and from over a thousand subjects provided by 6 global collaborators. The sample metadata nearly always contained a de-identified subject ID, COVID-19 status, age in years and sex. A freely available public database, intended as a resource for researchers studying the immune response to SARS-CoV-2, is where the repertoires were released. Deeply sampled blood TCRbeta repertoires from subjects exposed to, actively infected with, or recovered from COVID-19 were included in the dataset. Here is what the overall study found, with its caveats: The amount of clinical and demographic metadata varied by source and participant and was provided uncurated.

V is cut back by 5 bases and J by 5 bases, with 12 bases in the junction unmatched. As encoded in the germline V gene, CDR1 is SGHAT while CDR2 is FQNNGV. The CDR3 spans 15 residues, from the cysteine through the phenylalanine. CDR3 DNA is the only sequence kept; it has 45 bases, read in frame from the first base. One collaborating source in Seattle enrolled patients during active infection and followed them longitudinally through the course of disease. Each collaborating institution followed its own protocols to collect whole blood in K2EDTA tubes. For TCRbeta analysis, collaborator samples were shipped as frozen whole blood, as isolated PBMCs, or as DNA extracted from either sample type. Comment on this clone: Its antigen remains undetermined. Base qualities are missing; no much larger clone stands one base away.

The immunoSEQ Assay, a bias-controlled multiplex PCR, was used to amplify TCRbeta CDR3 regions from genomic DNA. The source study handled its data this way. The number of nucleated cells in each sample was estimated by amplification of reference gene primers within the assay. To quantify the absolute abundance of each unique TCRbeta CDR3 rearrangement, sequence reads were collapsed and filtered. For each sample, productive Simpson clonality was calculated as the square root of Simpson's diversity index over productive rearrangements. TCRdb stores this immuneACCESS table with in-frame sequences only. Part of the clones is absent; in the studies checked, under half of the shortfall reflects unresolved V genes, and no reason is known for the rest. V and J calls and clone size are those listed in that table; D and trimming were worked out from the DNA. This sample is represented by tens of thousands of clones; 70% to 90% of them were singletons. The ten largest clones add up to 7% to 9.5% of the sample.

Specimen: peripheral blood. This TCR was sampled from a man in his sixties with COVID-19, enrolled during active disease. The rearrangement combines TRBV11-2 with TRBJ2-7; the central 7 bases match TRBD2. The DNA reads TGTGCCAGCAGCGCTGCCGGGACTAACCCTAACGAGCAGTACTTC. Translated, this gives CASSAAGTNPNEQYF. This CDR3, with the reference TRBV11-2 and TRBJ2-7 proteins standing in past its ends, gives the full variable domain EAGVAQSPRYKIIEKRQSVAFWCNPISGHATLYWYQQILGQGPKLLIQFQNNGVVDDSQLPKDRFSAERLKGVDSTLKIQPAKLEDSAVYLCASSAAGTNPNEQYFGPGTRLTVT.